This TCR beta chain was sequenced in a study of shared clonotypes between healthy human individuals. Clones were sequenced by immunoSEQ multiplex PCR, and TCRdb holds only the in-frame ones, with some missing. The sample has around 79,000 clones, over 55% seen once. CDR3 length: 13 amino acids. V gave up 0 bases and J gave up 9 bases, with 10 bases separating them. CDR1 is SGDLS and CDR2 is YYNGEE in the germline V gene. Sequencing used memory CD8+ T cells sorted from blood. The subset: CD45RO+ cells pooled with CCR7-negative TemRA cells. The chain uses TRBV9 and TRBJ2-1; D is unresolved. This clonotype originated in a man aged 25-45 years in good health. CDR3 coding DNA: TGTGCCAGCAGCGTAGCGAGTGCGCGTGAGCAGTTCTTC. It codes for CASSVASAREQFF. The whole variable domain, filled in from reference TRBV9 and TRBJ2-1, reads DSGVTQTPKHLITATGQRVTLRCSPRSGDLSVYWYQQSLDQGLQFLIQYYNGEERAKGNILERFSAQQFPDLHSELNLSSLELGDSALYFCASSVASAREQFFGPGTRLTVL.